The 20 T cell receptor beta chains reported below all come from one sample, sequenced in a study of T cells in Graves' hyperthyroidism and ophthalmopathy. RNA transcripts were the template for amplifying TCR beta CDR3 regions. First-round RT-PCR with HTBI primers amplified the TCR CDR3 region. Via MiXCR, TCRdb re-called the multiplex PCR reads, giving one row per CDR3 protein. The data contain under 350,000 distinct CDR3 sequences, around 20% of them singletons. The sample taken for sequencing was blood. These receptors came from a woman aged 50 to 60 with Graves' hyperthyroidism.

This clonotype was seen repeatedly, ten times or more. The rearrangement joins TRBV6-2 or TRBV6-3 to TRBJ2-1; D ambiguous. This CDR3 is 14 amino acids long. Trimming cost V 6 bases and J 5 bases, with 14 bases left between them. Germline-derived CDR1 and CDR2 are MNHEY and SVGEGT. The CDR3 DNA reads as TGTGCCAGCAGCGGGCCCGGCAATCACAATGAGCAGTTCTTC. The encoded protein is CASSGPGNHNEQFF.

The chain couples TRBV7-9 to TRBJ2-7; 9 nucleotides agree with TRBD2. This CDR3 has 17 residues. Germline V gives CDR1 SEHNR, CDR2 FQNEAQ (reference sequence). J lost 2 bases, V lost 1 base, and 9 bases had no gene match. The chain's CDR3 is CASSLVLSSGDPYEQYF. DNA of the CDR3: TGTGCCAGCAGCTTAGTGTTGTCTAGCGGGGATCCCTACGAGCAGTACTTC.

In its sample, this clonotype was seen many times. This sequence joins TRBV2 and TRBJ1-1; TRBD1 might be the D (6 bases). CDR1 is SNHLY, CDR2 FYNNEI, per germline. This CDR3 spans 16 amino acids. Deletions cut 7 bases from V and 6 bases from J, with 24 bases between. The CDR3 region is CASTEPVTGRVPEAFF. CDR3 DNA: TGTGCCAGCACCGAGCCCGTTACAGGGAGGGTCCCTGAAGCTTTCTTT. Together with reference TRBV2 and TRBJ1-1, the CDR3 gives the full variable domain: EPEVTQTPSHQVTQMGQEVILRCVPISNHLYFYWYRQILGQKVEFLVSFYNNEISEKSEIFDDQFSVERPDGSNFTLKIRSTKLEDSAMYFCASTEPVTGRVPEAFFGQGTRLTVV.

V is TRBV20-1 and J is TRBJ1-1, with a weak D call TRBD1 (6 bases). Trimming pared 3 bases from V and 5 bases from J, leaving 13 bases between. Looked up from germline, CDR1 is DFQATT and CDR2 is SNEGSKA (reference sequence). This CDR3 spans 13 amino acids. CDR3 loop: CSARAGASTEAFF. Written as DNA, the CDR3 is TGCAGTGCTAGGGCGGGGGCTAGTACTGAAGCTTTCTTT.

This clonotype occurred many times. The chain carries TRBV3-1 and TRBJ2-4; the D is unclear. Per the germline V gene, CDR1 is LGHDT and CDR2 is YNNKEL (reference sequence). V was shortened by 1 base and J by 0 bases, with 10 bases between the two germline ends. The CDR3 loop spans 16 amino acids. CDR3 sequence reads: CASSQAELLAKNIQYF. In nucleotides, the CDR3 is TGTGCCAGCAGCCAAGCAGAGTTACTAGCCAAAAACATTCAGTACTTC.

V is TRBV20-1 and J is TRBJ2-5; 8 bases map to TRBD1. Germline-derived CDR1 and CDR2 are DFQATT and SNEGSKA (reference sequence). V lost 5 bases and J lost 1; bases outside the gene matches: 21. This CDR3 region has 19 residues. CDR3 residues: CSAPQKRQGPLGLQETQYF. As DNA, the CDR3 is TGCAGTGCTCCCCAGAAGAGACAGGGGCCGCTCGGACTCCAAGAGACCCAGTACTTC.

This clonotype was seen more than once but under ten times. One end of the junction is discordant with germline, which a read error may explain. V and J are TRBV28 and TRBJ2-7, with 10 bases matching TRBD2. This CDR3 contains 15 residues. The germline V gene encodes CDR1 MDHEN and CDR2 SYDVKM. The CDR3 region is CASSTGGLAAYERYF. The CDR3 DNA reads TGTGCCAGCAGTACAGGTGGACTAGCGGCCTACGAGCGGTACTTC.

The CDR3 DNA follows: TGCAGTGCCCGGTCCGACACAGATACGCAGTATTTT. Translating it yields CSARSDTDTQYF. This chain joins TRBV20-1 and TRBJ2-3; no firm D call. Per the germline V gene, CDR1 is DFQATT and CDR2 is SNEGSKA (reference sequence). The CDR3 covers 12 residues. V was shortened by 6 bases and J by 2 bases, with 9 bases between the two germline ends.

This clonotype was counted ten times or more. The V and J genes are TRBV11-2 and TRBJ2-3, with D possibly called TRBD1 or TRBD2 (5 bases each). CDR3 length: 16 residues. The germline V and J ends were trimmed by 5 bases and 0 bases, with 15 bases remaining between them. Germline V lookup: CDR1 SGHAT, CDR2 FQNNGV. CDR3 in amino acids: CASSPFWGSSTDTQYF. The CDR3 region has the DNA TGTGCCAGCAGCCCCTTTTGGGGGTCTAGCACAGATACGCAGTATTTT.

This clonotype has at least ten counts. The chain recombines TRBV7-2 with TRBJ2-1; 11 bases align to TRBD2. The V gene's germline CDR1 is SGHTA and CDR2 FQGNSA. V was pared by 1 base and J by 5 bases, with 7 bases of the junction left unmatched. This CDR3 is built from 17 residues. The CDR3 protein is CASSLERVAGGNNEQFF. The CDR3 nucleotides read TGTGCCAGCAGCTTAGAACGGGTAGCGGGGGGGAACAATGAGCAGTTCTTC. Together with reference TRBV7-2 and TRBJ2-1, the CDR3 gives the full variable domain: GAGVSQSPSNKVTEKGKDVELRCDPISGHTALYWYRQSLGQGLEFLIYFQGNSAPDKSGLPSDRFSAERTGGSVSTLTIQRTQQEDSAVYLCASSLERVAGGNNEQFFGPGTRLTVL.

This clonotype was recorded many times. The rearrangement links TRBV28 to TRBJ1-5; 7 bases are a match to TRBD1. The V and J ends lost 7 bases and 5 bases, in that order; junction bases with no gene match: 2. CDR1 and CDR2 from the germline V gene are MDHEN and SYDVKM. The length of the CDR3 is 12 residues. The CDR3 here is CASNRGDQPQHF. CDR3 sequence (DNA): TGTGCCAGCAACAGGGGTGATCAGCCCCAGCATTTT.

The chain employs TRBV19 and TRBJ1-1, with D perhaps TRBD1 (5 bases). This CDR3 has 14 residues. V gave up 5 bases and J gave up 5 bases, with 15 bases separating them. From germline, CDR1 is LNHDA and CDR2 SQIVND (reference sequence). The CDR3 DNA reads TGTGCCAGTAGTCTCGACCTGGGGGGGACTGAAGCTTTCTTT. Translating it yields CASSLDLGGTEAFF.

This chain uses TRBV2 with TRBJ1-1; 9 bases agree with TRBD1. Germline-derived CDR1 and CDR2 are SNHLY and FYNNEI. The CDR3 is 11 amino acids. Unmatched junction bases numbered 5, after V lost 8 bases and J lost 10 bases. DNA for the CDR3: TGTGCCAGCTGGACAGGGGCGGTAGCTTTCTTT. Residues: CASWTGAVAFF.

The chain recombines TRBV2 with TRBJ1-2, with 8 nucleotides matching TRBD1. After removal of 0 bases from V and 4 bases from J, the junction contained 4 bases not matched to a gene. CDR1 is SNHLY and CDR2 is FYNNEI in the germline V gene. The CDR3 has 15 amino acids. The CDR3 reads CASSEARTGLYGYTF. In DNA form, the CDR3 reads TGTGCCAGCAGTGAAGCGCGGACAGGGCTCTATGGCTACACCTTC.

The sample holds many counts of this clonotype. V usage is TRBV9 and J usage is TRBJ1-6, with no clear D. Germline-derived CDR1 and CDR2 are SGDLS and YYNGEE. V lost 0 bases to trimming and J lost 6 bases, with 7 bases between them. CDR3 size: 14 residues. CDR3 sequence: CASSVGAANSPLHF. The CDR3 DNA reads TGTGCCAGCAGCGTAGGGGCAGCTAATTCACCCCTCCACTTT.

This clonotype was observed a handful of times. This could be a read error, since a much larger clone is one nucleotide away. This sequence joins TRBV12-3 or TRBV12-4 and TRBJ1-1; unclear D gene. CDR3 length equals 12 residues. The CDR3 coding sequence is TGTGCCAACAGTGAGCGGAACACTGAAGCTTTCTTT. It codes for CANSERNTEAFF.

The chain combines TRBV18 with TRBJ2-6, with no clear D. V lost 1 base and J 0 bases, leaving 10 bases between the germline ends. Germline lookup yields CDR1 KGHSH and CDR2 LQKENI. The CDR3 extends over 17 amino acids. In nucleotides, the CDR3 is TGTGCCAGCTCACCACTACCCCCAGGCTCTGGGGCCAACGTCCTGACTTTC. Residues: CASSPLPPGSGANVLTF.

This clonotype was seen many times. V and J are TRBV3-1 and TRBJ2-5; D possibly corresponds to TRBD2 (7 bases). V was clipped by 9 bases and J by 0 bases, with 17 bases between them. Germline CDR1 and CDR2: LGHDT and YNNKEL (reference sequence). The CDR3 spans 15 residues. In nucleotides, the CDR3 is TGTGCCAGGGGGGGGATTTGGACAGACCAAGAGACCCAGTACTTC. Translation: CARGGIWTDQETQYF.

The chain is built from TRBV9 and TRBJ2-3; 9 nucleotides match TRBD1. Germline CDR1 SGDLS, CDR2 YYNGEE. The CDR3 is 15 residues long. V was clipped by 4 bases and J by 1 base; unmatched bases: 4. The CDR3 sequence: CASSNRDRGTDTQYF. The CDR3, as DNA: TGTGCCAGCAGCAACCGGGACAGGGGCACAGATACGCAGTATTTT.

CDR3: CASSYSGLNQPQHF. In nucleotides, the CDR3 is TGTGCCAGCAGTTACTCTGGGCTTAATCAGCCCCAGCATTTT. The chain is built from TRBV6-6 and TRBJ1-5, with D unclear. Germline V gene data show CDR1 as MNHNY and CDR2 as SVGAGI (reference sequence). Trimming pared 0 bases from V and 4 bases from J, leaving 7 bases between. CDR3 length equals 14 residues.